The sequence of this T cell receptor (beta chain) was determined in a study of CD8 T cells in ankylosing spondylitis. Whole-study results and caveats: Prior literature has documented some motif variants in synovial fluid and blood from reactive arthritis. Apparently characteristic of ankylosing spondylitis blood was a TCR beta motif (about 8 highly homologous variants).

The CDR3 covers 15 residues. CDR1 is SGHRS, CDR2 YFSETQ, per germline. V was clipped by 0 bases and J by 11 bases, with 15 bases between them. Construction of TCR beta libraries was performed using quantitative 5'-RACE with molecular barcodes. TCRdb used MiXCR to reprocess the 5' RACE reads, holding one entry per CDR3 protein. This sample carries 250,000 or so distinct CDR3 sequences, 18% of them seen once, and the ten largest clones take around 30%. Notes on this clonotype: Its antigen is unknown.

The J gene is TRBJ1-6, the V gene TRBV5-1, with TRBD1 as a possible D gene (6 bases). Specimen: blood, either unsorted or a sorted T cell fraction (not recorded which). The receptor's source is a male donor with ankylosing spondylitis or in good health (not recorded which). This chain's CDR3 is CASSLEGTSRAPLHF. In DNA, the CDR3 is TGCGCCAGCAGCTTGGAAGGGACATCTAGAGCACCCCTCCACTTT.